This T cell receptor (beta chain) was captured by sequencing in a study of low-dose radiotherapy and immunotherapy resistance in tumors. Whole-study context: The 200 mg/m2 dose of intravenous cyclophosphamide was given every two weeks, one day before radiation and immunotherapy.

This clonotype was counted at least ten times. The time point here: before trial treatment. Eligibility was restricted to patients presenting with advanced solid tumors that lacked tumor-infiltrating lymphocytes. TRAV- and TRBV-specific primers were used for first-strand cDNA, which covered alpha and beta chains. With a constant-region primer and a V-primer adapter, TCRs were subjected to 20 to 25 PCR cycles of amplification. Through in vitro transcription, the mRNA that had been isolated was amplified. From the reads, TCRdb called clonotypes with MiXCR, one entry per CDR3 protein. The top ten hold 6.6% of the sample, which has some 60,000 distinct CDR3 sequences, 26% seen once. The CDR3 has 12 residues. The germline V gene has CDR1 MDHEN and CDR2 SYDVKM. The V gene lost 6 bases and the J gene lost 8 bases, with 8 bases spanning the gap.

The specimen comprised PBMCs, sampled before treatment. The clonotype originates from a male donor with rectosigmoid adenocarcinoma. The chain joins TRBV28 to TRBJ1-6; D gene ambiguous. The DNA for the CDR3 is TGTGCCAGCAGCCGAGGAGATTCACCCCTCCACTTT. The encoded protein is CASSRGDSPLHF.